The source of this T cell receptor (beta chain) is a study of blood T cell repertoires in COVID-19. Turning to the study itself: The samples span acute and convalescent COVID-19 from the United States, Italy and Spain. T cells, B-cell-depleted T cells, or PBMCs supplied cDNA or gDNA.

In the authors' workflow: Estimation of nucleated cell counts relied on the amplification of reference gene primers. The protocol was immunoSEQ multiplex PCR, while the TCRdb copy is restricted to in-frame clones and leaves out a portion. V and J calls and clone size are those listed in that table; D and trimming were worked out from the DNA. The repertoire includes some 4,000 clones, roughly 87% of them detected once, and 5% to 7% sits in the top ten. This CDR3 has 16 amino acids. Germline CDR1 reads MNHNS; CDR2 reads SASEGT. V shed 2 bases, J shed 3 bases, and the junction held 8 bases outside the gene matches.

This receptor was identified in a woman in her 70s with active COVID-19. The V and J genes are TRBV6-1 and TRBJ2-7; 9 bases map to TRBD2. The sample comprised peripheral blood. CDR3: CASSEWFAGGFYEQYF. CDR3 DNA sequence: TGTGCCAGCAGTGAATGGTTTGCGGGGGGGTTCTACGAGCAGTACTTC.